This T cell receptor (beta chain) was identified in a study of shared clonotypes between healthy human individuals. Broader study findings: Few donors limited the genetic and exposure-history diversity represented.

About this clone itself: Its antigen is not identified.

The CDR3 is 14 residues long. The germline V gene encodes CDR1 SGHDT and CDR2 YYEEEE. V lost 5 bases and J lost 4, with 15 bases in between. Produced via immunoSEQ multiplex PCR; TCRdb's table is partial and in-frame only. The sample contains approximately 2.4 million clones, 90% to 96% of which appear only once. This chain uses TRBV5-6 with TRBJ1-2; D perhaps matches TRBD1 (6 bases). This TCR came from a man aged 18-30 years in good health. Sequenced input: naive CD4+ T cells sorted from blood. The subset is: CD45RA+ positively selected. CDR3 nucleotide sequence: TGTGCCAGCAGAACCTACAGGGTCCCCTATGGCTACACCTTC. Its protein product is CASRTYRVPYGYTF. The whole variable domain, remainder taken from reference TRBV5-6 and TRBJ1-2, is DAGVTQSPTHLIKTRGQQVTLRCSPKSGHDTVSWYQQALGQGPQFIFQYYEEEERQRGNFPDRFSGHQFPNYSSELNVNALLLGDSALYLCASRTYRVPYGYTFGSGTRLTVV.